This TCR beta chain derives from a study of blood T cell repertoires in COVID-19. For the study at large: Acute and convalescent COVID-19 specimens originated in the United States, Italy and Spain.

TCRdb's copy holds only in-frame clones and misses some; the assay was immunoSEQ multiplex PCR. This table has about 170,000 clones, 83% appearing once. CDR3 size: 16 residues. The receptor was isolated from a woman aged 70-85 years who had recovered from COVID-19. Material for sequencing was peripheral blood. V usage is TRBV21-1 and J usage is TRBJ1-1. TRBV21-1 represents a pseudogene. The CDR3 DNA is TGTGCCAGCAGCCCCCACGGGTGCGGGGGGTACACTGAAGCTTTCTTT. Its protein product is CASSPHGCGGYTEAFF.